This T cell receptor (beta chain) is drawn from a study of CD8 T cells in Susac syndrome. Reverse transcription of 0.5 to 1 ug RNA used random hexamers. From the immunoSEQ multiplex PCR reads, TCRdb called clonotypes with MiXCR, one entry per CDR3 protein. The profile shows 150,000 to 200,000 distinct CDR3 sequences, approximately 95% of them singletons. This clonotype has only one observation. The antigen is not known. CDR1 DFQATT and CDR2 SNEGSKA come from the germline V gene (reference sequence). After removal of 2 bases from V and 4 bases from J, the junction contained 5 bases not matched to a gene. The CDR3 is made up of 14 amino acids. Broader study findings: Detection of Susac-specific public clones gave over 15 in total CD8+ repertoires and roughly five in CD8+ TEMRA repertoires.

The chain recombines TRBV20-1 with TRBJ1-5, with 7 nucleotides matching TRBD1. Material for sequencing was CD8+ T cells from PBMCs. The origin of this receptor is a human donor with Susac syndrome. CDR3 protein: CSARSRGDNQPQHF. CDR3 nucleotide sequence: TGCAGTGCTAGATCCAGGGGGGATAATCAGCCCCAGCATTTT.